These 16 T cell receptor beta chains originate from one sample sequenced in a study of spatial heterogeneity in lung cancer. Time point given: blood at routine non-recurrence follow-up after resection. Tumor, nontumor lung or frozen PBMC supplied whole RNA, sequenced without sorting. TCRdb independently ran MiXCR on the 5' RACE reads; one entry per CDR3 protein. The sample contains about 26,000 distinct CDR3 sequences, around 6.1% of which appear only once. Specimen: PBMCs, collected at follow-up. These receptors originate from a male donor with early-stage non-small cell lung cancer.

This clonotype was counted only a few times. The chain is built from TRBV4-2 and TRBJ1-2, with D uncertain. CDR1 and CDR2 (germline): LGHNA, YNFKEQ. Trimming shortened V by 0 bases and J by 2 bases, and 7 bases separated the two germline ends. The CDR3 runs 14 residues. CDR3 sequence (DNA): TGTGCCAGCAGCCAAGATGGGCGCAACTATGGCTACACCTTC. Translated, it gives CASSQDGRNYGYTF.

This clonotype was seen many times. This sequence joins TRBV10-3 and TRBJ2-1; 12 positions match TRBD2. The CDR3 extends over 15 amino acids. The V and J ends lost 6 bases and 7 bases, in that order; junction bases with no gene match: 7. The V gene's germline CDR1 is ENHRY and CDR2 SYGVKD. CDR3 DNA sequence: TGTGCCATCAGCCGACTAGCGGGAGAGCAAAATGAGCAGTTCTTC. Its protein is CAISRLAGEQNEQFF.

V and J are TRBV27 and TRBJ2-3, with a weak D call TRBD2 (6 bases). Trimming stripped 4 bases from V and 5 bases from J, with 10 bases between. The CDR3 contains 13 residues. Germline V gives CDR1 MNHEY, CDR2 SMNVEV (reference sequence). The CDR3 DNA follows: TGTGCCAGCAGTTCCTGGACTAAAGATACGCAGTATTTT. Its translation: CASSSWTKDTQYF.

As regards this clonotype: A much larger clone differs from this one at a single base, so this may be a read error. The chain uses TRBV6-5 and TRBJ1-6, with unresolved D. Germline loops: CDR1 MNHEY, CDR2 SVGAGI. The V end lost 4 bases, the J end lost 9 bases, and 13 bases lay between the germline ends. The CDR3 has 14 residues. CDR3 amino acids: CASSSPTDSSPLHF. The DNA of the CDR3 is TGTGCCAGCAGTTCACCGACGGATAGTTCACCCCTCCACTTT.

CDR3 sequence: CASSSTGGDEQFF. The CDR3 nucleotides read TGTGCCAGCAGCTCGACAGGGGGCGATGAGCAGTTCTTC. V and J are TRBV6-6 and TRBJ2-1, with TRBD1 identical over 10 bases. V was pared by 6 bases and J by 8 bases, with 4 bases of the junction left unmatched. CDR1 MNHNY and CDR2 SVGAGI come from the germline V gene (reference sequence). This CDR3 region has 13 residues.

This clonotype came up a few times. The rearrangement uses TRBV24-1 and TRBJ2-1, with TRBD2 identical over 8 bases. The J segment lost 9 bases and the V segment lost 1 base, leaving 10 bases of the junction unmatched. The germline gives CDR1 KGHDR, CDR2 SFDVKD. The CDR3 covers 16 residues. CDR3 sequence (DNA): TGTGCCACCAGTGATTTAAAAGCGGGAGAGTACGGTGAGCAGTTCTTC. It yields the protein CATSDLKAGEYGEQFF.

This clonotype has ten or more counts. The DNA for the CDR3 is TGTGCCAGCAGCCCAGGACAGGGGGGGACTGAAGCTTTCTTT. It specifies CASSPGQGGTEAFF. The V gene is TRBV7-2, the J gene TRBJ1-1; 10 bases are shared with TRBD1. The CDR3 is made up of 14 amino acids. V gave up 5 bases and J gave up 5 bases; unmatched junction bases: 5. Germline CDR1 reads SGHTA; CDR2 reads FQGNSA.

The J gene is TRBJ2-1, the V gene TRBV24-1, with TRBD2 matching over 8 bases. The ends lost 4 bases at V and 6 bases at J; junction bases unmatched: 10. The CDR3 extends over 16 amino acids. In germline, CDR1 is KGHDR, CDR2 SFDVKD. The CDR3 DNA is TGTGCCACCAGTGAGGCGGGGGGCACTTTGGGCAATGAGCAGTTCTTC. This translates into CATSEAGGTLGNEQFF.

This clonotype has ten or more counts. The chain couples TRBV19 to TRBJ2-5; D might be TRBD2 (6 bases). Germline V gene data show CDR1 as LNHDA and CDR2 as SQIVND (reference sequence). The ends were cut back, 4 bases at V and 4 bases at J, with 16 bases in the middle. The CDR3 is 15 residues long. CDR3 residues: CASSRSGGSGETQYF. The CDR3 DNA follows: TGTGCCAGTAGTAGAAGTGGTGGTAGCGGAGAGACCCAGTACTTC.

This clonotype was observed many times. J is TRBJ2-1 and V is TRBV28, with 10 bases fitting TRBD2. Germline trimming cut 2 bases from V and 7 bases from J; bases unmatched to any gene: 17. CDR1 MDHEN and CDR2 SYDVKM come from the germline V gene. This CDR3 region has 19 residues. CDR3 amino acids: CASSLKWGAASGSRNEQFF. CDR3 in DNA: TGTGCCAGCAGTTTAAAATGGGGGGCCGCTAGCGGGAGTAGGAATGAGCAGTTCTTC.

CDR3 DNA sequence: TGTGCCAGCAGTGAACGGCCACCTGGAACCGGGGAGCTGTTTTTT. Translation gives CASSERPPGTGELFF. V and J are TRBV2 and TRBJ2-2, with no clear D. V shed 2 bases and J shed 5 bases, with 12 bases lying between them. The CDR3 is made up of 15 amino acids. The germline V gene encodes CDR1 SNHLY and CDR2 FYNNEI.

At least ten counts were recorded for this clonotype. The chain combines TRBV7-2 with TRBJ2-5, with 10 bases identical to TRBD2. This CDR3 spans 15 amino acids. CDR1 is SGHTA and CDR2 is FQGNSA in the germline V gene. V lost 4 bases to trimming and J lost 5 bases; unmatched junction nucleotides: 7. For the CDR3, the DNA is TGTGCCAGCAGCTCTAGCGGGGGTAACTTTGAGACCCAGTACTTC. This codes for CASSSSGGNFETQYF. Looking up the rest from reference TRBV7-2 and TRBJ2-5 gives the full variable domain: GAGVSQSPSNKVTEKGKDVELRCDPISGHTALYWYRQSLGQGLEFLIYFQGNSAPDKSGLPSDRFSAERTGGSVSTLTIQRTQQEDSAVYLCASSSSGGNFETQYFGPGTRLLVL.

CDR3 residues: CASSGSGTGAINTEAFF. In DNA, the CDR3 is TGTGCCAGCAGCGGCTCCGGGACAGGGGCTATCAACACTGAAGCTTTCTTT. The genes are TRBV9 and TRBJ1-1, with TRBD1 identical over 10 bases. V shed 3 bases and J 2 bases; nucleotides not matched to a gene: 10. The CDR3 contains 17 residues. Germline V gene sequence: CDR1 SGDLS, CDR2 YYNGEE.

This clonotype was recorded at least ten times. The rearrangement joins TRBV27 to TRBJ1-1, with D perhaps matching TRBD1 (5 bases). Germline V gene lookup returns CDR1 MNHEY and CDR2 SMNVEV (reference sequence). This CDR3 spans 15 amino acids. V was trimmed by 7 bases and J by 1 base, leaving 16 bases between them. The CDR3 sequence is CASTFGGKGNTEAFF. The CDR3 nucleotides read TGTGCCAGCACCTTTGGGGGGAAGGGGAACACTGAAGCTTTCTTT.

This clonotype has more than one count but fewer than ten. The CDR3 is CASSGTHTYEQYF. CDR3 DNA sequence: TGTGCCAGCTCCGGGACACATACCTACGAGCAGTACTTC. The chain uses TRBV12-3 or TRBV12-4 and TRBJ2-7; TRBD1 is a possible D gene (6 bases). The CDR3 is 13 amino acids. Trimming cost V 8 bases and J 2 bases, with 13 bases left between them.

This clonotype appeared a few times. The J gene is TRBJ1-2, the V gene TRBV28; D possibly corresponds to TRBD1 (5 bases). The CDR3 runs 13 residues. CDR1 is MDHEN, CDR2 SYDVKM, per germline. V shed 5 bases and J shed 3 bases, with 10 bases lying between them. The CDR3 here is CASSLGTDYGYTF. CDR3 nucleotide sequence: TGTGCCAGCAGTCTCGGGACGGACTATGGCTACACCTTC.